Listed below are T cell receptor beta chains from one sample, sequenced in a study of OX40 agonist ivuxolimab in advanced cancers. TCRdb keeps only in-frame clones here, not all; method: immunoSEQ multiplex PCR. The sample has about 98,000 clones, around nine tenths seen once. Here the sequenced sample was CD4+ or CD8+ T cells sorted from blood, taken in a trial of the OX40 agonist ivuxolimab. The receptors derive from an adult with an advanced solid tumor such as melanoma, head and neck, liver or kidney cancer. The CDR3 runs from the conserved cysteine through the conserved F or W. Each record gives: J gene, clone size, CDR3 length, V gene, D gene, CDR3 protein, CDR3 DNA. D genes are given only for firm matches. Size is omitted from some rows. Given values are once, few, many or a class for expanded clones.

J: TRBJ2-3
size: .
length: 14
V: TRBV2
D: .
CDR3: CASRDPTGSDTQYF
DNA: TGTGCCAGCAGGGACCCCACAGGGTCAGATACGCAGTATTTT

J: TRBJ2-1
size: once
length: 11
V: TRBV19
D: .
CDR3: CASTRGWEQFF
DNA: TGTGCCAGTACTCGGGGGTGGGAGCAGTTCTTC

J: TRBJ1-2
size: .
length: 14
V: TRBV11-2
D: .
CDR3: CASTIPQGIEGYTF
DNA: TGTGCCAGCACCATACCACAGGGCATAGAGGGCTACACCTTC

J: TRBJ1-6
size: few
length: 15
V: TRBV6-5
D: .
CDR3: CASSYSGAGTSPLHF
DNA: TGTGCCAGCAGTTACTCGGGTGCTGGGACTTCACCCCTCCACTTT

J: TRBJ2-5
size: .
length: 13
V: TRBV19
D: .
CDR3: CASTTRFGETQYF
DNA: TGTGCCAGTACCACACGGTTCGGCGAGACCCAGTACTTC

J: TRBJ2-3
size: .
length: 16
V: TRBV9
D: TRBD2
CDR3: CASSVRSGDPTDTQYF
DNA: TGTGCCAGCAGCGTACGGAGCGGGGACCCCACAGATACGCAGTATTTT

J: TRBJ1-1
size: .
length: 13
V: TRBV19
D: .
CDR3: CASMVLGAAEAFF
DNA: TGTGCCAGTATGGTTTTGGGGGCCGCTGAAGCTTTCTTT

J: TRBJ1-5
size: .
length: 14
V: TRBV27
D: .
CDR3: CATSTTGIDQPQHF
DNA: TGTGCCACCTCAACGACGGGGATTGATCAGCCCCAGCATTTT

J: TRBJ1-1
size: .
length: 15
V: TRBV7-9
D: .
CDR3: CASSLNGGANTEAFF
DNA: TGTGCCAGCAGCTTAAACGGGGGGGCGAACACTGAAGCTTTCTTT

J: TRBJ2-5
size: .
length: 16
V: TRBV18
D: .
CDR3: CASSPLATGPQETQYF
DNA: TGTGCCAGCTCACCACTGGCCACGGGCCCCCAAGAGACCCAGTACTTC

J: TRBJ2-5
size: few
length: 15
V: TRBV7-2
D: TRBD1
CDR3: CASSFNQGVEETQYF
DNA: TGTGCCAGCAGCTTTAACCAGGGGGTAGAAGAGACCCAGTACTTC

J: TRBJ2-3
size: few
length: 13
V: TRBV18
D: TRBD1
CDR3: CASRTGGTDTQYF
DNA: TGTGCCAGCCGGACAGGGGGCACAGATACGCAGTATTTT

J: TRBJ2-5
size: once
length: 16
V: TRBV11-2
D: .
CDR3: CASSLGAGGGGETQYF
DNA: TGTGCCAGCAGCTTGGGGGCTGGCGGGGGCGGGGAGACCCAGTACTTC

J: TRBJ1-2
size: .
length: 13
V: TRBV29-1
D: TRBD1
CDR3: CSVGRGLGYGYTF
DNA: TGCAGCGTTGGCAGGGGGCTAGGGTATGGCTACACCTTC

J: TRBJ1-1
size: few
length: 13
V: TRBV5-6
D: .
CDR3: CASSKTGQTEAFF
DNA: TGTGCCAGCAGCAAGACAGGTCAGACTGAAGCTTTCTTT

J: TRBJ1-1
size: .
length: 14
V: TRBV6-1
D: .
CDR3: CASSEGSVNTEAFF
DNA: TGTGCCAGCAGTGAAGGGTCGGTAAACACTGAAGCTTTCTTT

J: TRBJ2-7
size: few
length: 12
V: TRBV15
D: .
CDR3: CATSSRGYEQYF
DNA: TGTGCCACCAGCAGCAGGGGTTACGAGCAGTACTTC

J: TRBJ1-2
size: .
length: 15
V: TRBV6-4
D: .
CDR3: CASAPGDGINYGYTF
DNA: TGTGCCTCAGCTCCGGGGGACGGAATTAACTATGGCTACACCTTC

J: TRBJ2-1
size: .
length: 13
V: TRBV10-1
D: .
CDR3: CASREVLHGEQFF
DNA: TGCGCCAGCAGGGAGGTTCTACATGGTGAGCAGTTCTTC

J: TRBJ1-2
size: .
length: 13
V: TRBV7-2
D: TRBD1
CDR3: CASSPTGSEGYTF
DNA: TGTGCCAGCAGCCCGACAGGGTCAGAAGGCTACACCTTC

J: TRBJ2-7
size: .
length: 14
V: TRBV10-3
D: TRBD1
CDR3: CAISNDRDTYEQYF
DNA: TGTGCCATCAGTAACGACAGGGATACCTACGAGCAGTACTTC

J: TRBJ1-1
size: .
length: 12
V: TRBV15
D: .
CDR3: CATSRDRTEAFF
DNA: TGTGCCACCAGCAGAGATAGGACTGAAGCTTTCTTT

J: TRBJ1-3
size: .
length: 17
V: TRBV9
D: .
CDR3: CASSLRGAANSGNTIYF
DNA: TGTGCCAGCAGCCTTAGGGGGGCAGCCAACTCTGGAAACACCATATATTTT

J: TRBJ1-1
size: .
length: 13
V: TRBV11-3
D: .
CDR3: CASSFEQNTEAFF
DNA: TGTGCCAGCAGCTTTGAACAGAACACTGAAGCTTTCTTT

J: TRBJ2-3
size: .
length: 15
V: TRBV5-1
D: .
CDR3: CASSLRGMGTDTQYF
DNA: TGCGCCAGCAGCTTGCGGGGAATGGGCACAGATACGCAGTATTTT

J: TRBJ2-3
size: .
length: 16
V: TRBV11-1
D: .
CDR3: CASSRQSPKYTDTQYF
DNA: TGTGCCAGCAGTCGCCAGAGCCCCAAGTACACAGATACGCAGTATTTT

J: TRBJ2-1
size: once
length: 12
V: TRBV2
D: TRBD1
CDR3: CASRETGDEQFF
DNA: TGTGCCAGCAGAGAGACAGGGGACGAGCAGTTCTTC

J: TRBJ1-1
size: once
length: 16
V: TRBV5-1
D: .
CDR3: CASSWGSGGKDTEAFF
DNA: TGCGCCAGCAGCTGGGGGTCGGGGGGAAAGGACACTGAAGCTTTCTTT

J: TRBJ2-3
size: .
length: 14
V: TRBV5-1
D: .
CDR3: CASSLFVGADTQYF
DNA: TGCGCCAGCAGCCTATTCGTGGGCGCAGATACGCAGTATTTT

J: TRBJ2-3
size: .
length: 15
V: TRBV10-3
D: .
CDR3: CAISLTATSTDTQYF
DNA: TGTGCCATCAGTTTGACAGCCACTAGCACAGATACGCAGTATTTT

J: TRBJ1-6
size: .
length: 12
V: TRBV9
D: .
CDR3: CASSVVDGSLHF
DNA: TGTGCCAGCAGCGTAGTGGACGGATCCCTCCACTTT

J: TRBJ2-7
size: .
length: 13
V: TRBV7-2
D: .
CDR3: CASSLTGTIEQYF
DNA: TGTGCCAGCAGCCTAACAGGGACGATCGAGCAGTACTTC

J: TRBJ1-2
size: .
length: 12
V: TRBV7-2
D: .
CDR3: CASSLVTAGYTF
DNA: TGTGCCAGCAGCTTAGTTACGGCTGGCTACACCTTC

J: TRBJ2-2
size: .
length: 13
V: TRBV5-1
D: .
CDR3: CASSFGTTGELFF
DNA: TGCGCCAGCAGCTTCGGGACTACCGGGGAGCTGTTTTTT

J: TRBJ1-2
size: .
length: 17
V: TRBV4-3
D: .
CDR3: CASSQDQSYRVNYGYTF
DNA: TGCGCCAGCAGCCAAGATCAGAGCTACAGGGTGAACTATGGCTACACCTTC

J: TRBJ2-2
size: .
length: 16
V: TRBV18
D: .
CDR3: CASSLLDAGNTGELFF
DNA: TGTGCCAGCTCCCTCCTCGACGCGGGGAACACCGGGGAGCTGTTTTTT

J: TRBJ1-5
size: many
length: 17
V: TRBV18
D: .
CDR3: CASSPGGRSYSNQPQHF
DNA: TGTGCCAGCTCACCGGGGGGTAGGAGCTATAGCAATCAGCCCCAGCATTTT

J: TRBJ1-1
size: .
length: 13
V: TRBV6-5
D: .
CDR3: CASSYTVQGEAFF
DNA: TGTGCCAGCAGTTACACAGTACAGGGTGAAGCTTTCTTT

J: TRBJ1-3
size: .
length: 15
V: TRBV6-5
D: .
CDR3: CASSRTASSGNTIYF
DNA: TGTGCCAGCAGTCGGACGGCGAGCTCTGGAAACACCATATATTTT

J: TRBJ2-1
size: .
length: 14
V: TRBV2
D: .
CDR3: CASSAESGGNEQFF
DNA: TGTGCCAGCAGTGCCGAGTCTGGGGGCAATGAGCAGTTCTTC

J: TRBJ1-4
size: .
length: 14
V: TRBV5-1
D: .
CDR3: CASSLGVTNEKLFF
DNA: TGCGCCAGCAGCTTGGGGGTAACTAATGAAAAACTGTTTTTT

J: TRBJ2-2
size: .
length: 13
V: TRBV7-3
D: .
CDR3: CASSSRNTGELFF
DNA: TGTGCCAGCAGCTCCCGGAACACCGGGGAGCTGTTTTTT

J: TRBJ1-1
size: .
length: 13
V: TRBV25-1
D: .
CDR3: CASSTPTVTEAFF
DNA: TGTGCCAGCAGTACCCCCACGGTCACTGAAGCTTTCTTT

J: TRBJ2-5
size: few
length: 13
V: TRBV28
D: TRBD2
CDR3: CASTRGGEETQYF
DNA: TGTGCCAGCACCCGGGGGGGCGAGGAGACCCAGTACTTC

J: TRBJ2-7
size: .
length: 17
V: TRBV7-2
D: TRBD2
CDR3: CASSFAGGPGTSYEQYF
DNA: TGTGCCAGCAGCTTCGCGGGGGGCCCCGGGACAAGCTACGAGCAGTACTTC

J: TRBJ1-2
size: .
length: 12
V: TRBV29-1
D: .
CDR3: CSANRDNYGYTF
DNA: TGCAGCGCAAACAGGGATAACTATGGCTACACCTTC

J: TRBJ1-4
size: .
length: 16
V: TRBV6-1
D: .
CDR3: CASSARAGEVGEKLFF
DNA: TGTGCCAGCAGTGCTAGGGCCGGGGAGGTTGGCGAAAAACTGTTTTTT

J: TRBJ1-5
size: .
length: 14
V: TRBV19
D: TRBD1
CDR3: CASSIRQGLQPQHF
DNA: TGTGCCAGTAGTATTAGACAGGGGCTTCAGCCCCAGCATTTT

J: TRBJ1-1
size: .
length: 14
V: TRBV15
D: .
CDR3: CATSRGGSNTEAFF
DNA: TGTGCCACCAGCAGAGGAGGCTCGAACACTGAAGCTTTCTTT

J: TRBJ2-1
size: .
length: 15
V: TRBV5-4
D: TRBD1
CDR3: CASSPGTGGPDEQFF
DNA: TGTGCCAGCAGCCCCGGGACAGGGGGCCCGGATGAGCAGTTCTTC

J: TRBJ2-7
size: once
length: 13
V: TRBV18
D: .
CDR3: CASGRDTSYEQYF
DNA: TGTGCCAGTGGCCGGGACACGAGCTACGAGCAGTACTTC

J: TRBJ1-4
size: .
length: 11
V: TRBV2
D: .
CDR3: CASSDSVELFF
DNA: TGTGCCAGCAGTGATTCAGTGGAACTGTTTTTT